The TCR beta chain described here comes from a study of T cell repertoires in cytomegalovirus infection. CDR3 size: 12 residues. Germline V CDR1 and CDR2: PRHDT, FYEKMQ (reference sequence). Trimming cost V 3 bases and J 8 bases, with 10 bases left between them. TCRdb recomputed calls from the reads with MiXCR, one row per CDR3 protein. The sample lists some 170,000 distinct CDR3 sequences; approximately 17% were seen once. The V call is TRBV13, the J call TRBJ1-1; D possibly corresponds to TRBD1 (5 bases). The clonotype was recovered from a human donor in good health (CMV status not recorded). Some clones in this sample may be carry-over from other donors' samples. Sample: CD8+ T cells from PBMCs. For the CDR3, the DNA is TGTGCCAGCAGCTTGCCGGGACGGGAAGCTTTCTTT. Its translation is CASSLPGREAFF.